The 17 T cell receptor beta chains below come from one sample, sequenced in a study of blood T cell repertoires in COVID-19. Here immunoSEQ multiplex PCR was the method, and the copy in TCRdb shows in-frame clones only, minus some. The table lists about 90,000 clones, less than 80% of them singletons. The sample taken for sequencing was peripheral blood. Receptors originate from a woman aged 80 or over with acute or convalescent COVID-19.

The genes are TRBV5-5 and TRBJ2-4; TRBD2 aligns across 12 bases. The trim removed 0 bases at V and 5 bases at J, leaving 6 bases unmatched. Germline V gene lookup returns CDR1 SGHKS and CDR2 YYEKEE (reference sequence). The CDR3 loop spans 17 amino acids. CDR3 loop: CASSLGLAGEGENIQYF. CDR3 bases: TGTGCCAGCAGCTTGGGACTAGCGGGGGAGGGGGAAAACATTCAGTACTTC. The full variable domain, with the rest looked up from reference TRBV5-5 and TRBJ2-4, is DAGVTQSPTHLIKTRGQQVTLRCSPISGHKSVSWYQQVLGQGPQFIFQYYEKEERGRGNFPDRFSARQFPNYSSELNVNALLLGDSALYLCASSLGLAGEGENIQYFGAGTRLSVL.

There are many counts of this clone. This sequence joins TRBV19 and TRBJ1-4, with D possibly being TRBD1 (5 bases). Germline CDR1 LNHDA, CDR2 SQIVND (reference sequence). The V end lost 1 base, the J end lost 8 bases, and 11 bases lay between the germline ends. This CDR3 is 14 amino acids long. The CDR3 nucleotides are TGTGCCAGTAGTATAGGGGGCTCTGGAGAAAAACTGTTTTTT. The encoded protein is CASSIGGSGEKLFF.

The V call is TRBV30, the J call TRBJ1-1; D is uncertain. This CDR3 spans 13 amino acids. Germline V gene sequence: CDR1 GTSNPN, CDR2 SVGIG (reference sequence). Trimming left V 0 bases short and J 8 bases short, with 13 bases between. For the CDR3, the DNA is TGTGCCTGGAGTGTACTGCTAGGAGTCGAAGCTTTCTTT. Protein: CAWSVLLGVEAFF.

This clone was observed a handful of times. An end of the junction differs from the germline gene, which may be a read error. The DNA for the CDR3 is TGTGCCAGCAGCTTCCCGACCAGGGACTACATCTTC. It translates to CASSFPTRDYIF. V is TRBV7-9 and J is TRBJ1-2; the D gene is possibly TRBD1 (5 bases). Germline V gene data show CDR1 as SEHNR and CDR2 as FQNEAQ (reference sequence). The CDR3 has 12 residues.

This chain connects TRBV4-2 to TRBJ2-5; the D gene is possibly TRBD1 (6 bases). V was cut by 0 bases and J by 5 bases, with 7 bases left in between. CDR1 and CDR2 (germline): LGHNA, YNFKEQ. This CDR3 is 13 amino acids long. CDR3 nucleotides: TGTGCCAGCAGCCAAGACAGGGGCGAGACCCAGTACTTC. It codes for CASSQDRGETQYF.

CDR3 amino acids: CASSPSGAQETQYF. The CDR3, as DNA: TGTGCCAGCAGCCCCAGCGGGGCCCAAGAGACCCAGTACTTC. This chain links TRBV7-2 with TRBJ2-5; 7 nucleotides line up with TRBD2. The germline CDR1 and CDR2 sequences are SGHTA and FQGNSA. J was trimmed by 1 base and V by 5 bases; bases with no gene match: 4. The CDR3 extends over 14 amino acids.

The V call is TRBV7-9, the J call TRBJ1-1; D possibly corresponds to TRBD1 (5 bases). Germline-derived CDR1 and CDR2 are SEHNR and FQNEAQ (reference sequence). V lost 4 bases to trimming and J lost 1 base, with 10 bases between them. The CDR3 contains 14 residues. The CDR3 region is CASSSQGGNTEAFF. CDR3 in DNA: TGTGCCAGCAGCTCTCAGGGAGGGAACACTGAAGCTTTCTTT.

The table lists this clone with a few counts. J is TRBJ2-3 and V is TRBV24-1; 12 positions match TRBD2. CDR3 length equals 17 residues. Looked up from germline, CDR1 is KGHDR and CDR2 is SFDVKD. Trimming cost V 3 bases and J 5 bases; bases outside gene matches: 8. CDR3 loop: CATSDPPTSGGEDTQYF. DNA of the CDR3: TGTGCCACCAGTGATCCGCCGACTAGCGGGGGTGAAGATACGCAGTATTTT.

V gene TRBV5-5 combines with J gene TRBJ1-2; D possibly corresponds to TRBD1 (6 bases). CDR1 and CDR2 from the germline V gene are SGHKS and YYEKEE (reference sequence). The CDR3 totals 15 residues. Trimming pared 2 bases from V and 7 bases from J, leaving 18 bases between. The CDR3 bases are TGTGCCAGCAGCTTTCGACAGGCTGGGTCCCGTGGCTACACCTTC. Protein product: CASSFRQAGSRGYTF.

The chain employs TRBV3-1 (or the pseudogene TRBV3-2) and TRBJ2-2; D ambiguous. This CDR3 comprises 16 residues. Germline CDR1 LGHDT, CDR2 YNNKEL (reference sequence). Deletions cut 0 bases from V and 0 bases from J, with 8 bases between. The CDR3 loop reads CASSQDSGSNTGELFF. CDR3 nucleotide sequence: TGTGCCAGCAGCCAAGATTCCGGGTCGAACACCGGGGAGCTGTTTTTT.

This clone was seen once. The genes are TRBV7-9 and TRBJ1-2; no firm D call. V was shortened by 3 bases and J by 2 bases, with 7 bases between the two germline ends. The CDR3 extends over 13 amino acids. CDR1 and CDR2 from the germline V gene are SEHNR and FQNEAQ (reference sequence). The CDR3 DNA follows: TGTGCCAGCAGCTTTGAGGCGAACTATGGCTACACCTTC. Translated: CASSFEANYGYTF.

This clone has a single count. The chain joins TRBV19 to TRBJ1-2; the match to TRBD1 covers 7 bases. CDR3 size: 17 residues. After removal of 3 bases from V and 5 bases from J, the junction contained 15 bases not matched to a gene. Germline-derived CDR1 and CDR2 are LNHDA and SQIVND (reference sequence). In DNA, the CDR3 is TGTGCCAGTAGTATCCCCCGGGACAGTCAGGGGGATTATGGCTACACCTTC. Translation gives CASSIPRDSQGDYGYTF. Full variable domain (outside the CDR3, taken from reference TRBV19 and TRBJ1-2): DGGITQSPKYLFRKEGQNVTLSCEQNLNHDAMYWYRQDPGQGLRLIYYSQIVNDFQKGDIAEGYSVSREKKESFPLTVTSAQKNPTAFYLCASSIPRDSQGDYGYTFGSGTRLTVV.

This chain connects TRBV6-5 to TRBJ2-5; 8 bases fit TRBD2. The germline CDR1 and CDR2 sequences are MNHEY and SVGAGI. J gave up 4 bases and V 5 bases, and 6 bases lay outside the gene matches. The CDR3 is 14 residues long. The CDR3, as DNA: TGTGCCAGCAGTACACACGGGGGGGCAGAGACCCAGTACTTC. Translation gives CASSTHGGAETQYF.

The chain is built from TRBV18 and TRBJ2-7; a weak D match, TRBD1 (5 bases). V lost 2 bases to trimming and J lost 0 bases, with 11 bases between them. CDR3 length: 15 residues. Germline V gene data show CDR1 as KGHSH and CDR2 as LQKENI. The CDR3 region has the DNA TGTGCCAGCTCACCAAGACAGACTGCCTCCTACGAGCAGTACTTC. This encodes CASSPRQTASYEQYF.

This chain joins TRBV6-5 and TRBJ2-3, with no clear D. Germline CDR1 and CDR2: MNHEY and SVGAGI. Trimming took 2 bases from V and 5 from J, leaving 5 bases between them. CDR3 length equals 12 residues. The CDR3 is CASSYLVDTQYF. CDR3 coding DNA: TGTGCCAGCAGTTACCTTGTAGATACGCAGTATTTT.

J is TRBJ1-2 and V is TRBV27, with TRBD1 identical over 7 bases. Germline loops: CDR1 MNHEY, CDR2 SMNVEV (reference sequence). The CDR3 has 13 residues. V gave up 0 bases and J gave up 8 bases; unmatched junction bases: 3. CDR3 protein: CASSLSTGVGYTF. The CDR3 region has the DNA TGTGCCAGCAGTTTATCCACAGGGGTAGGCTACACCTTC.

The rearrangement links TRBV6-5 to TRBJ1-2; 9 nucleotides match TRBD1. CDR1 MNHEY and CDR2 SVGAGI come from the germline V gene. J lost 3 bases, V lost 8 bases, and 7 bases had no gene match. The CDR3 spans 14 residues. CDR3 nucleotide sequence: TGTGCCAGCCGATGGACAGGGGATGACTATGGCTACACCTTC. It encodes CASRWTGDDYGYTF.